This TCR beta chain originates from a study of blood T cell repertoires in COVID-19. Looking at the study overall: The study drew acute and convalescent COVID-19 samples from the United States, Italy and Spain.

Assay used: immunoSEQ multiplex PCR; TCRdb lists only in-frame clones, some missing. The table has fewer than 450,000 clones, roughly 87% seen once. Participants, roughly 18 to 100 years old, spanned some 23 US areas. Clinical history as reported by participants underpinned cohort assignment. Before being deemed recovered, Cohort 3 donors had two negative PCRs, clearance, or symptom resolution. CDR3 size: 15 residues. Germline V gene lookup returns CDR1 SGHTA and CDR2 FQGTGA. The V segment lost 6 bases and the J segment 1 base; nucleotides outside the gene matches: 6. This sequence originates from a man aged 18 to 30 who had recovered from COVID-19. The specimen was PBMCs or T cells enriched from blood (not recorded which). This chain links TRBV7-3 with TRBJ1-3, with 7 bases aligning to TRBD1. The CDR3, as DNA: TGTGCCAGCAGGAAATCAGGGGGTTCTGGAAACACCATATATTTT. It codes for CASRKSGGSGNTIYF.